Each of the 27 T cell receptor beta chains below was sequenced from the same sample in a study of regulatory T cells in long-lasting Graves disease (dated by TCRdb to the early 2020s). Reading the label with the study, this specimen's time point is: newly diagnosed GD, antithyroid drugs for less than 3 months. For both TCR sequencing and RNA sequencing, RNA was extracted from PBMCs in TRIzol. The library was prepared using multiplex PCR. The data were produced on an Illumina HiSeq 4000. iRepertoire HTBI primers and Arm-PCR amplification of CDR3 regions were used to construct TCR beta libraries. TCRdb reprocessed the public reads (quality trimming at Q25 with fastp, clone calling with MiXCR) and kept in-frame beta chains. Rows are unified per CDR3 protein, each entry keeping the most common DNA and genes. The sample table lists about 440,000 distinct CDR3 sequences, about 16% of them with a count of one. Around 17% of the sample lies in the top ten.

These same data were also listed under a study on T cells in Graves' hyperthyroidism and ophthalmopathy.

The sequencing here drew on peripheral blood mononuclear cells (PBMCs), taken at new diagnosis, from a patient treated with antithyroid drugs. These receptor sequences come from a woman in her twenties or thirties with Graves disease. Donor details come from another sample of the same person, matched by shared clones.

This clonotype has just a few counts. The chain is built from TRBV7-9 and TRBJ2-1, with TRBD2 matching over 12 bases. Germline V CDR1 and CDR2: SEHNR, FQNEAQ (reference sequence). V lost 5 bases, J lost 4 bases, and 6 bases stayed unmatched. The CDR3 sequence is 16 residues long. CDR3 in amino acids: CASSPRLAGVYNEQFF. For the CDR3, the DNA is TGTGCCAGCAGCCCAAGACTAGCGGGAGTGTACAATGAGCAGTTCTTC.

This clonotype was observed a handful of times. V gene TRBV5-5 combines with J gene TRBJ2-2, with 12 nucleotides matching TRBD2. The CDR3 runs 17 residues. Germline lookup yields CDR1 SGHKS and CDR2 YYEKEE (reference sequence). The J segment lost 5 bases and the V segment lost 4 bases, leaving 9 bases of the junction unmatched. The chain's CDR3 is CASSPRRLAGGTGELFF. The CDR3 DNA sequence: TGTGCCAGCAGCCCCCGGAGGCTAGCGGGAGGGACCGGGGAGCTGTTTTTT.

In this sample, this clonotype turned up many times. CDR3 sequence: CASSLSVRSYEQYF. CDR3 DNA: TGTGCCAGCAGTTTATCGGTCAGATCCTACGAGCAGTACTTC. The chain couples TRBV12-3 or TRBV12-4 to TRBJ2-7; the D is unclear. V lost 2 bases and J lost 1, with 9 bases in between. CDR3 length: 14 residues.

The V gene is TRBV28, the J gene TRBJ2-7; 11 bases line up with TRBD2. The CDR3 has 15 residues. V was clipped by 4 bases and J by 7 bases; unmatched bases: 9. Germline V gene lookup returns CDR1 MDHEN and CDR2 SYDVKM. CDR3 sequence: CASSSFTSGSWEQYF. CDR3 sequence (DNA): TGTGCCAGCAGTTCCTTTACTAGCGGGAGTTGGGAGCAGTACTTC.

This clonotype showed up many times. This chain uses TRBV6-1 with TRBJ1-1, with no clear D. The V gene lost 8 bases and the J gene lost 0 bases, with 10 bases spanning the gap. CDR1 and CDR2 (germline): MNHNS, SASEGT. The CDR3 is 13 amino acids. CDR3 amino acids: CASGSGVNTEAFF. As DNA, the CDR3 is TGTGCCAGCGGTAGCGGGGTGAACACTGAAGCTTTCTTT.

The sample holds a few counts of this clonotype. A junction boundary mismatches the germline segment, possibly from a read error. The gene calls are TRBV28 and TRBJ2-1; perhaps TRBD2 as D (6 bases). The V gene's germline CDR1 is MDHEN and CDR2 SYDVKM. This CDR3 region has 18 residues. CDR3 residues: CASSLSSGLGSPYNEQFF. Written as DNA, the CDR3 is TGTGCCAGCAGCTTATCCTCGGGACTGGGGAGCCCCTACAATGAGCAGTTCTTC.

This sequence joins TRBV4-1 and TRBJ2-4, with D tentatively TRBD2 (6 bases). V lost 3 bases to trimming and J lost 7 bases, with 13 bases between them. Germline loops: CDR1 MGHRA, CDR2 YSYEKL. The CDR3 sequence is 14 residues long. This CDR3 is CASSHVGGENIQYF. The DNA of the CDR3 is TGCGCCAGCAGCCACGTCGGGGGAGAGAACATTCAGTACTTC.

This clonotype has more than one count but fewer than ten. The genes are TRBV9 and TRBJ1-1; D is uncertain. Germline V gene lookup returns CDR1 SGDLS and CDR2 YYNGEE. The CDR3 consists of 15 residues. V was pared by 0 bases and J by 6 bases, with 15 bases between. The chain's CDR3 is CASSVGIGGRAEAFF. The CDR3 region has the DNA TGTGCCAGCAGCGTAGGGATTGGAGGGAGGGCTGAAGCTTTCTTT. Complete variable domain (other parts from reference TRBV9 and TRBJ1-1): DSGVTQTPKHLITATGQRVTLRCSPRSGDLSVYWYQQSLDQGLQFLIQYYNGEERAKGNILERFSAQQFPDLHSELNLSSLELGDSALYFCASSVGIGGRAEAFFGQGTRLTVV.

This clonotype was seen a handful of times. The genes are TRBV5-1 and TRBJ1-3, with D tentatively TRBD1 (5 bases). The V end lost 0 bases, the J end lost 0 bases, and 10 bases lay between the germline ends. The CDR3 has 16 residues. Germline V gives CDR1 SGHRS, CDR2 YFSETQ. The CDR3 loop reads CASSLDRTTSGNTIYF. CDR3 nucleotide sequence: TGCGCCAGCAGCTTGGACAGGACAACCTCTGGAAACACCATATATTTT. Complete variable domain (other parts from reference TRBV5-1 and TRBJ1-3): KAGVTQTPRYLIKTRGQQVTLSCSPISGHRSVSWYQQTPGQGLQFLFEYFSETQRNKGNFPGRFSGRQFSNSRSEMNVSTLELGDSALYLCASSLDRTTSGNTIYFGEGSWLTVV.

This clonotype has a handful of counts. J is TRBJ2-7 and V is TRBV10-2, with 9 bases identical to TRBD2. The CDR3 covers 12 residues. V shed 7 bases and J 5 bases; nucleotides not matched to a gene: 3. CDR1 and CDR2 from the germline V gene are WSHSY and SAAADI. The CDR3 is CASKGLAHEQYF. The CDR3 DNA reads TGCGCCAGCAAGGGACTAGCCCACGAGCAGTACTTC.

This clonotype was counted a few times. V gene TRBV10-1 combines with J gene TRBJ2-2; TRBD2 is a possible D gene (6 bases). Germline V CDR1 and CDR2: WNHNN, SYGVQD (reference sequence). Trimming took off 6 bases at V and 4 bases at J, with 12 bases between the two ends. The CDR3 covers 14 residues. The chain's CDR3 is CASRPGVGTGELFF. The CDR3 bases are TGCGCCAGCAGACCGGGAGTCGGCACCGGGGAGCTGTTTTTT.

This clonotype was seen ten or more times. The J gene is TRBJ2-7, the V gene TRBV11-2, with TRBD1 as a possible D gene (7 bases). CDR3 length: 14 amino acids. V lost 4 bases and J 6 bases, leaving 16 bases between the germline ends. Per the germline V gene, CDR1 is SGHAT and CDR2 is FQNNGV. The CDR3 protein is CASSSAGQSGEQYF. DNA for the CDR3: TGTGCCAGCAGCTCCGCGGGACAGTCAGGCGAGCAGTACTTC.

This clonotype was seen repeatedly, ten times or more. The genes are TRBV10-2 and TRBJ2-7; TRBD2 matches at 10 bases. In germline, CDR1 is WSHSY, CDR2 SAAADI. V gave up 4 bases and J gave up 4 bases; unmatched junction bases: 7. This CDR3 is 15 amino acids long. This CDR3 reads CASSGGSSGSYEQYF. The DNA for the CDR3 is TGCGCCAGCAGTGGCGGTTCTAGCGGGAGTTACGAGCAGTACTTC.

This clonotype came up many times. This chain's CDR3 is CASSFDPGIHNEQFF. DNA for the CDR3: TGTGCCAGCAGCTTCGACCCGGGGATCCACAATGAGCAGTTCTTC. The genes are TRBV7-9 and TRBJ2-1, with a tentative D call TRBD2 (5 bases). Looked up from germline, CDR1 is SEHNR and CDR2 is FQNEAQ (reference sequence). The V and J ends lost 3 bases and 5 bases respectively, with 14 bases between them. The CDR3 has 15 residues. Filled out from reference TRBV7-9 and TRBJ2-1, the complete variable domain reads DTGVSQNPRHKITKRGQNVTFRCDPISEHNRLYWYRQTLGQGPEFLTYFQNEAQLEKSRLLSDRFSAERPKGSFSTLEIQRTEQGDSAMYLCASSFDPGIHNEQFFGPGTRLTVL.

There are many counts of this clonotype. The chain has TRBV12-3 or TRBV12-4 and TRBJ2-2; D gene uncertain. V was trimmed by 3 bases and J by 6 bases, leaving 2 bases between them. The CDR3 contains 11 residues. CDR3 sequence reads: CASSFSGELFF. The CDR3, as DNA: TGTGCCAGCAGTTTTTCCGGGGAGCTGTTTTTT.

This clonotype was picked up many times. The rearrangement links TRBV12-3 or TRBV12-4 to TRBJ2-7; D ambiguous. The CDR3 consists of 12 residues. V lost 6 bases and J lost 3, with 9 bases in between. The CDR3 loop is CASSLGNYEQYF. DNA of the CDR3: TGTGCCAGCAGCTTGGGGAACTACGAGCAGTACTTC.

The chain links TRBV20-1 to TRBJ2-7; 9 positions agree with TRBD2. Germline V CDR1 and CDR2: DFQATT, SNEGSKA (reference sequence). J lost 7 bases, V lost 2 bases, and 18 bases had no gene match. The CDR3 contains 17 residues. In DNA form, the CDR3 reads TGCAGTGCTAGACCGGGAGGCAGCGGGAGGACCTACAATGAGCAGTACTTC. Its protein product is CSARPGGSGRTYNEQYF.

This clonotype appeared many times. This rearrangement joins TRBV6-1 to TRBJ1-5; TRBD1 might be the D (5 bases). This CDR3 comprises 14 residues. The V end was cut by 5 bases, the J end by 6 bases, with 14 bases between. CDR1 is MNHNS and CDR2 is SASEGT in the germline V gene. CDR3 protein: CASSLLAQGQPQHF. The DNA of the CDR3 is TGTGCCAGCAGTCTCCTGGCGCAGGGTCAGCCCCAGCATTTT.

This clonotype was seen only a few times. The rearrangement links TRBV28 to TRBJ2-7; D gene uncertain. Germline V gene lookup returns CDR1 MDHEN and CDR2 SYDVKM. V was pared by 8 bases and J by 0 bases, with 11 bases between. CDR3 length: 13 residues. CDR3 sequence (DNA): TGTGCCAGCGAAAGTTCTACCTCCTACGAGCAGTACTTC. Its translation: CASESSTSYEQYF.

The chain carries TRBV27 and TRBJ2-3; no clear D gene. In germline, CDR1 is MNHEY, CDR2 SMNVEV (reference sequence). V lost 4 bases and J lost 0, with 5 bases in between. The CDR3 runs 13 residues. Written as DNA, the CDR3 is TGTGCCAGCAGTTCAGCTAGCACAGATACGCAGTATTTT. It is translated as CASSSASTDTQYF.

The gene calls are TRBV11-2 and TRBJ2-5, with 10 positions matching TRBD2. The CDR3 consists of 16 residues. Germline CDR1 SGHAT, CDR2 FQNNGV. J lost 2 bases, V lost 4 bases, and 7 bases had no gene match. CDR3 residues: CASSSSGRASQETQYF. DNA for the CDR3: TGTGCCAGCAGCTCAAGCGGGAGGGCCTCTCAAGAGACCCAGTACTTC.

This clonotype came up many times. This chain uses TRBV7-8 with TRBJ2-1, with a possible D match to TRBD2 (6 bases). Germline V gives CDR1 SGHVS, CDR2 FQNEAQ. V shed 2 bases and J shed 4 bases, with 9 bases lying between them. The CDR3 covers 14 residues. CDR3 DNA: TGTGCCAGCAGCTTATGGGGGGTGTACAATGAGCAGTTCTTC. Its translation: CASSLWGVYNEQFF.

This clonotype showed up many times. The chain links TRBV30 to TRBJ2-3; D not certain. The CDR3 loop spans 13 amino acids. CDR1 is GTSNPN and CDR2 is SVGIG in the germline V gene (reference sequence). V was shortened by 5 bases and J by 3 bases, with 12 bases between the two germline ends. The CDR3 sequence: CAWATISTDTQYF. The CDR3 DNA reads TGTGCCTGGGCAACGATTTCGACAGATACGCAGTATTTT.

The V gene is TRBV20-1, the J gene TRBJ2-5, with TRBD2 as a possible D gene (6 bases). The CDR3 consists of 15 residues. Germline CDR1 DFQATT, CDR2 SNEGSKA (reference sequence). Trimming removed 5 bases from V and 0 bases from J, with 16 bases in between. CDR3 bases: TGCAGTGCTCTCTTGCGGGATATTTACCAAGAGACCCAGTACTTC. This codes for CSALLRDIYQETQYF.

The gene calls are TRBV28 and TRBJ2-5, with 9 bases fitting TRBD1. V gave up 3 bases and J gave up 4 bases; unmatched junction bases: 6. This CDR3 spans 15 amino acids. Germline-derived CDR1 and CDR2 are MDHEN and SYDVKM. CDR3: CASSFRDRVGETQYF. DNA of the CDR3: TGTGCCAGCAGTTTCCGGGACAGGGTTGGAGAGACCCAGTACTTC.

The V gene is TRBV12-3 or TRBV12-4, the J gene TRBJ2-5, with TRBD2 identical over 10 bases. This CDR3 has 14 amino acids. V shed 7 bases, J shed 5 bases, and the junction held 7 bases outside the gene matches. In nucleotides, the CDR3 is TGTGCCAGCACCATTGCAGCGGGAGGGGAGACCCAGTACTTC. Protein sequence: CASTIAAGGETQYF.

V is TRBV7-2 and J is TRBJ2-7, with no clear D. CDR3 length: 14 residues. Looked up from germline, CDR1 is SGHTA and CDR2 is FQGNSA. V lost 1 base to trimming and J lost 0 bases, with 7 bases between them. The CDR3 nucleotides are TGTGCCAGCAGCTTAGATAACGGCTCCTACGAGCAGTACTTC. Translating gives CASSLDNGSYEQYF. Based on the CDR3 plus reference TRBV7-2 and TRBJ2-7, the full variable domain is GAGVSQSPSNKVTEKGKDVELRCDPISGHTALYWYRQSLGQGLEFLIYFQGNSAPDKSGLPSDRFSAERTGGSVSTLTIQRTQQEDSAVYLCASSLDNGSYEQYFGPGTRLTVT.